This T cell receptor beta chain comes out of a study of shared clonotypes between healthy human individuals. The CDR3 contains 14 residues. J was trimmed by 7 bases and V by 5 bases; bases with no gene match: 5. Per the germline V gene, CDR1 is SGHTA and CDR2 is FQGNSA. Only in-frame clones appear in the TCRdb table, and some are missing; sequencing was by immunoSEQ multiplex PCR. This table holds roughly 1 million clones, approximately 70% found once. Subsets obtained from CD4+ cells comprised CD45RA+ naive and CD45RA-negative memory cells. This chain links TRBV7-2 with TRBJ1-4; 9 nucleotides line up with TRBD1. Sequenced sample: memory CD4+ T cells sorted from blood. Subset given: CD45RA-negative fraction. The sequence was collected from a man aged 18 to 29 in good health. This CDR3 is CASSTRQGVEKLFF. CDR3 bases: TGTGCCAGCAGCACCCGACAGGGGGTTGAAAAACTGTTTTTT.